The clone carrying this T cell receptor (beta chain) appeared a few times. Its antigen is not identified. The CDR3 spans 16 residues. Germline CDR1 reads SEHNR; CDR2 reads FQNEAQ (reference sequence). V gave up 1 base and J gave up 6 bases, with 16 bases separating them. From the reads, TCRdb called clonotypes with MiXCR, one entry per CDR3 protein. The sample records 150,000 or so distinct CDR3 sequences, roughly a fifth being singletons. The sample originates from a study of T cell repertoires in cytomegalovirus infection. About the study: Selected CMV epitopes included recently identified HLA-C-restricted ones as well as well-studied HLA-B-restricted ones. Both CMV infection and a matching HLA type were indicated by public TCR beta signatures.

Study-wide results and caveats: There were HLA-C-restricted CMV-specific TCR beta clonotypes dominating the ex vivo response. Cumulative public TCR beta family frequency identified CMV carriers with the relevant HLA.

The TCR originated in a human donor in good health (CMV status not recorded). Some clones in this sample may be carry-over from other donors' samples. The rearrangement uses TRBV7-9 and TRBJ1-5; tentative D call: TRBD1 (5 bases). This specimen consisted of CD8+ T cells from cultured PBMCs, obtained from culture after CMV antigen stimulation. DNA of the CDR3: TGTGCCAGCAGCTTAGATGGACCCCGCGGGGGTCAGCCCCAGCATTTT. Translated, it gives CASSLDGPRGGQPQHF.